The source of this T cell receptor beta chain is a study of T cells in Graves' hyperthyroidism and ophthalmopathy. Points from the study as a whole: A model built on 13 V-J features separated ophthalmopathy from stable hyperthyroidism.

The CDR3 loop spans 16 amino acids. Deletions cut 4 bases from V and 0 bases from J, with 15 bases between. Germline CDR1 reads SGDLS; CDR2 reads YYNGEE. In regard to this clonotype: Its antigen is undetermined.

Enrolled ophthalmopathy patients presented with a Clinical Activity Score of at least 3, a NOSPECS grade of at least 4, and disease duration under 3 months. The study left out patients who had uncontrolled infection, other autoimmune disease, pregnancy or lactation. TCR beta CDR3 sequences were amplified from RNA transcripts. In the first-round RT-PCR of the TCR CDR3, the HTBI primer set was used. MiXCR, applied by TCRdb to the multiplex PCR reads, yields one record per CDR3 protein. Counted here are over 45,000 distinct CDR3 sequences, under 50% occurring once; the ten biggest clones make up roughly 9.7%.

V usage is TRBV9 and J usage is TRBJ2-3, with TRBD2 as a possible D gene (5 bases). The TCR sequence derives from a woman in her forties or fifties with Graves' ophthalmopathy. Input material: blood. The DNA of the CDR3 is TGTGCCAGCAGCCAAGGAGGACGTCGTAGCACAGATACGCAGTATTTT. This encodes CASSQGGRRSTDTQYF.